The 7 T cell receptor beta chains below were found in one sample sequenced in a study of T cell repertoires in cytomegalovirus infection. MiXCR, applied by TCRdb to the reads, yields one record per CDR3 protein. The data hold a few hundred thousand distinct CDR3 sequences, with less than 9.5% observed a single time. Sequencing was carried out using PBMCs. These receptors originate from a human donor in good health (CMV status not recorded). Some clones in this sample may be carry-over from other donors' samples.

There are a few counts of this clonotype. This chain links TRBV5-4 with TRBJ2-1; 16 positions agree with TRBD2. J lost 6 bases, V lost 3 bases, and 6 bases had no gene match. Germline assignment: CDR1 SGHNT and CDR2 YYREEE (reference sequence). The length of the CDR3 is 17 residues. CDR3 residues: CASSSGLAGGLGNEQFF. In DNA form, the CDR3 reads TGTGCCAGCAGCTCGGGACTAGCGGGAGGGCTTGGCAATGAGCAGTTCTTC.

In this sample, this clonotype turned up many times. As DNA, the CDR3 is TGTGCCAGCTCCCCGGTGGGGAATCAGAACACTGAAGCTTTCTTT. It specifies CASSPVGNQNTEAFF. This sequence joins TRBV7-8 and TRBJ1-1; D gene unclear. Germline V gene lookup returns CDR1 SGHVS and CDR2 FQNEAQ. The CDR3 has 15 amino acids. The V gene lost 8 bases and the J gene lost 1 base, with 17 bases spanning the gap.

The V and J genes are TRBV6-2 or TRBV6-3 and TRBJ2-1; 7 bases align to TRBD1. Germline V gene data show CDR1 as MNHEY and CDR2 as SVGEGT. The CDR3 spans 15 residues. Trimming cost V 7 bases and J 3 bases; bases outside gene matches: 9. The CDR3 sequence: CASIQGGRNYNEQFF. DNA of the CDR3: TGTGCCAGCATACAAGGGGGCCGAAACTACAATGAGCAGTTCTTC.

This clonotype was seen only a few times. This chain links TRBV12-3 or TRBV12-4 with TRBJ2-4; D not certain. The CDR3 spans 12 residues. With 5 bases removed from V and 8 bases from J, the gap between germline ends came to 10 bases. CDR3 nucleotides: TGTGCCAGCAGTCGCAGCGAGGACATTCAGTACTTC. Its translation is CASSRSEDIQYF.

This clonotype was recorded at least ten times. The chain has TRBV7-2 and TRBJ2-7, with D perhaps assigned TRBD1 or TRBD2 (6 bases each). The germline V gene encodes CDR1 SGHTA and CDR2 FQGNSA. The CDR3 runs to 16 residues. V was trimmed by 3 bases and J by 3 bases, leaving 18 bases between them. Here the CDR3 DNA reads TGTGCCAGCAGCTTGCCCCTCGGGCGGGACAACTACGAGCAGTACTTC. Protein product: CASSLPLGRDNYEQYF.

In this sample, this clonotype turned up many times. This chain joins TRBV7-9 and TRBJ1-4, with TRBD1 as a possible D gene (5 bases). This CDR3 contains 16 residues. The V and J ends lost 3 bases and 6 bases respectively, with 17 bases between them. Germline V gene data show CDR1 as SEHNR and CDR2 as FQNEAQ (reference sequence). The CDR3 sequence is CASSFFLRGVYEKLFF. The CDR3 nucleotides read TGTGCCAGCAGCTTCTTCCTACGGGGGGTGTATGAAAAACTGTTTTTT. Full variable domain (missing parts from reference TRBV7-9 and TRBJ1-4): DTGVSQNPRHKITKRGQNVTFRCDPISEHNRLYWYRQTLGQGPEFLTYFQNEAQLEKSRLLSDRFSAERPKGSFSTLEIQRTEQGDSAMYLCASSFFLRGVYEKLFFGSGTQLSVL.

This clonotype was detected many times. J is TRBJ2-7 and V is TRBV7-8, with D possibly TRBD1 on 5 matching bases. V was pared by 2 bases and J by 0 bases, with 14 bases between. The CDR3 is 16 residues long. CDR1 SGHVS and CDR2 FQNEAQ come from the germline V gene. CDR3 sequence (DNA): TGTGCCAGCAGCTTAAATTCCCAGACAGTCTCCTACGAGCAGTACTTC. Protein sequence: CASSLNSQTVSYEQYF.